These 17 T cell receptor beta chains were sequenced from one sample in a study of response to subunit inactivated influenza vaccine. Via MiXCR, TCRdb re-called the RT-PCR reads, giving one row per CDR3 protein. The sample includes hundreds of thousands of distinct CDR3 sequences, around 14% of them seen just once. Sequences were derived from PBMCs from blood, sampled approximately 12 days after vaccination. The origin of the receptors is a middle-aged man who received an inactivated influenza vaccine.

The chain carries TRBV6-1 and TRBJ2-2, with D perhaps TRBD2 (6 bases). Germline assignment: CDR1 MNHNS and CDR2 SASEGT. The CDR3 sequence is 15 residues long. Trimming shortened V by 10 bases and J by 2 bases, and 17 bases separated the two germline ends. The DNA of the CDR3 is TGTGCCACCACGTACCGGGACTTCAACACCGGGGAGCTGTTTTTT. Translating it yields CATTYRDFNTGELFF.

J is TRBJ2-1 and V is TRBV3-1; maybe TRBD2 (6 bases). Germline V gene data show CDR1 as LGHDT and CDR2 as YNNKEL (reference sequence). Trimming cost V 1 base and J 8 bases, with 12 bases left between them. CDR3 length equals 14 residues. The CDR3 DNA follows: TGTGCCAGCAGCCAAGGTCCAGGGAGGTATGAGCAGTTCTTC. It yields the protein CASSQGPGRYEQFF.

CDR3 nucleotide sequence: TGCGCCAGCACCCTTAAGGGGCGGACGGACTCCTACGAGCAGTACTTC. Residues: CASTLKGRTDSYEQYF. V usage is TRBV5-1 and J usage is TRBJ2-7; maybe TRBD1 (5 bases). The germline gives CDR1 SGHRS, CDR2 YFSETQ. The CDR3 is made up of 16 amino acids. Trimming shortened V by 6 bases and J by 0 bases, and 19 bases separated the two germline ends.

The chain uses TRBV5-5 and TRBJ2-4; TRBD2 is a possible D gene (5 bases). This CDR3 is 15 amino acids long. The ends were cut back, 4 bases at V and 9 bases at J, with 20 bases in the middle. Germline V gives CDR1 SGHKS, CDR2 YYEKEE (reference sequence). The CDR3 protein is CASSPFEGILSIQYF. CDR3 DNA: TGTGCCAGCAGCCCCTTTGAGGGCATCTTAAGCATTCAGTACTTC.

This clonotype was seen ten or more times. The V and J genes are TRBV2 and TRBJ2-1, with TRBD2 matching over 12 bases. CDR3 length equals 15 residues. Germline values: CDR1 SNHLY, CDR2 FYNNEI. The V and J ends lost 4 bases and 8 bases, in that order; junction bases with no gene match: 6. This chain's CDR3 is CASSVPSGGAHEQFF. For the CDR3, the DNA is TGTGCCAGCAGTGTTCCTAGCGGGGGGGCCCATGAGCAGTTCTTC.

This clonotype was detected a few times. The chain is built from TRBV20-1 and TRBJ2-7; 9 nucleotides match TRBD2. J gave up 6 bases and V 3 bases, and 6 bases lay outside the gene matches. Germline CDR1 and CDR2: DFQATT and SNEGSKA (reference sequence). The CDR3 has 13 amino acids. The CDR3 sequence is CSASRLAAGEQYF. CDR3 nucleotide sequence: TGCAGTGCTAGTCGACTAGCGGCGGGCGAGCAGTACTTC.

The chain recombines TRBV28 with TRBJ2-1, with D perhaps matching TRBD2 (5 bases). This CDR3 has 18 amino acids. From germline, CDR1 is MDHEN and CDR2 SYDVKM. The V and J ends lost 2 bases and 0 bases respectively, with 17 bases between them. CDR3 region: CASSLNPSSAVSYNEQFF. The CDR3 bases are TGTGCCAGCAGTTTAAACCCCTCTTCAGCGGTCTCCTACAATGAGCAGTTCTTC.

This clonotype was counted between two and nine times. V gene TRBV25-1 combines with J gene TRBJ2-7, with TRBD1 identical over 10 bases. CDR3 size: 17 residues. V was pared by 5 bases and J by 3 bases, with 13 bases of the junction left unmatched. Germline-derived CDR1 and CDR2 are MGHDK and SYGVNS. The CDR3 sequence is CASSRGVPGQGLYEQYF. In DNA form, the CDR3 reads TGTGCCAGCAGTAGAGGGGTACCGGGACAGGGGCTCTACGAGCAGTACTTC.

In this sample, this clonotype turned up many times. This chain joins TRBV7-2 and TRBJ2-3, with D possibly matching TRBD2 (7 bases). The germline CDR1 and CDR2 sequences are SGHTA and FQGNSA. Trimming removed 6 bases at V and 3 bases at J, with 16 bases between. The CDR3 covers 15 residues. This CDR3 reads CASSPRGANTDTQYF. CDR3 in DNA: TGTGCCAGCAGTCCACGGGGGGCGAATACAGATACGCAGTATTTT.

The CDR3 region has the DNA TGTGCCAGTATTCCGGGACTAGCGTATGAGCCCGGGGAGCTGTTTTTT. This encodes CASIPGLAYEPGELFF. The chain recombines TRBV19 with TRBJ2-2, with TRBD2 matching 10 bases. The V gene's germline CDR1 is LNHDA and CDR2 SQIVND (reference sequence). CDR3 length: 16 amino acids. V trimming: 7 bases; J trimming: 6 bases; junction bases outside the gene matches: 11.

The chain links TRBV7-2 to TRBJ2-7; a possible D gene is TRBD2 (7 bases). With 5 bases removed from V and 6 bases from J, the gap between germline ends came to 14 bases. The germline gives CDR1 SGHTA, CDR2 FQGNSA. The CDR3 extends over 13 amino acids. CDR3 protein: CASSPGGPTEQYF. CDR3 DNA: TGTGCCAGCAGCCCCGGGGGGCCGACCGAGCAGTACTTC. The entire variable domain, with the rest obtained from reference TRBV7-2 and TRBJ2-7, is as follows: GAGVSQSPSNKVTEKGKDVELRCDPISGHTALYWYRQSLGQGLEFLIYFQGNSAPDKSGLPSDRFSAERTGGSVSTLTIQRTQQEDSAVYLCASSPGGPTEQYFGPGTRLTVT.

This clonotype was picked up a small number of times. The chain employs TRBV27 and TRBJ1-3; 9 bases are a match to TRBD1. This CDR3 has 17 residues. Germline loops: CDR1 MNHEY, CDR2 SMNVEV (reference sequence). Unmatched junction bases numbered 8, after V lost 5 bases and J lost 0 bases. The CDR3 spells CASSPGTGSFSGNTIYF. In DNA, the CDR3 is TGTGCCAGCAGTCCCGGGACAGGGAGTTTCTCTGGAAACACCATATATTTT.

The chain links TRBV10-1 to TRBJ2-7; TRBD2 matches 8 bases. Germline V lookup: CDR1 WNHNN, CDR2 SYGVQD (reference sequence). The CDR3 spans 17 residues. V lost 6 bases, J lost 4 bases, and 17 bases stayed unmatched. The CDR3 spells CASRKRELDFEYYEQYF. Here the CDR3 DNA reads TGCGCCAGCAGGAAGCGGGAGTTGGATTTTGAGTATTACGAGCAGTACTTC.

The chain carries TRBV7-9 and TRBJ2-2; D perhaps matches TRBD1 (6 bases). The V end was cut by 5 bases, the J end by 0 bases, with 13 bases between. The CDR3 extends over 16 amino acids. Germline-derived CDR1 and CDR2 are SEHNR and FQNEAQ (reference sequence). In DNA, the CDR3 is TGTGCCAGCAGCAAACCGGGACAAGCGAACACCGGGGAGCTGTTTTTT. This encodes CASSKPGQANTGELFF.

There are a few counts of this clonotype. This rearrangement joins TRBV12-3 or TRBV12-4 to TRBJ1-1; D might be TRBD1 (5 bases). The CDR3 totals 14 residues. V was cut by 1 base and J by 6 bases, with 12 bases left in between. CDR3 amino acids: CASSLGGAGPEAFF. CDR3 bases: TGTGCCAGCAGTTTAGGAGGGGCCGGTCCTGAAGCTTTCTTT.

This clonotype has just a few counts. The chain has TRBV20-1 and TRBJ2-5, with 7 nucleotides matching TRBD1. Germline V gene data show CDR1 as DFQATT and CDR2 as SNEGSKA (reference sequence). This CDR3 region has 13 residues. V trimming: 6 bases; J trimming: 7 bases; junction bases outside the gene matches: 11. In DNA form, the CDR3 reads TGCAGTGCCATCACCGGGACAGCCGGGACCCAGTACTTC. This sequence encodes CSAITGTAGTQYF.

This clonotype was detected only a few times. The chain recombines TRBV6-1 with TRBJ2-1, with D unclear. The ends were cut back, 8 bases at V and 8 bases at J, with 16 bases in the middle. Looked up from germline, CDR1 is MNHNS and CDR2 is SASEGT. This CDR3 comprises 13 residues. CDR3 sequence reads: CASGSPVPDEQFF. The DNA of the CDR3 is TGTGCCAGCGGCTCTCCGGTCCCAGATGAGCAGTTCTTC.